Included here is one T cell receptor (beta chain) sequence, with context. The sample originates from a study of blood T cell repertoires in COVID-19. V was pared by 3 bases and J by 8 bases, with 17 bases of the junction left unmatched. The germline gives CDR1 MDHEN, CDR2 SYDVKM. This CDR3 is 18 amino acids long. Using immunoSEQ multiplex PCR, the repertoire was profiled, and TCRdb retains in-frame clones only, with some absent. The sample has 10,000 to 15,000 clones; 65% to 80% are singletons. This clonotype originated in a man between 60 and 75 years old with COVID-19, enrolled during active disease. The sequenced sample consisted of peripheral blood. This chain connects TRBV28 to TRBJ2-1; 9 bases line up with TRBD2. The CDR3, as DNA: TGTGCCAGCAGTTTCCCCGCGGCGTCTAGCGGGGATTGGTATGAGCAGTTCTTC. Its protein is CASSFPAASSGDWYEQFF. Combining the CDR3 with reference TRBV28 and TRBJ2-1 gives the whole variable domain DVKVTQSSRYLVKRTGEKVFLECVQDMDHENMFWYRQDPGLGLRLIYFSYDVKMKEKGDIPEGYSVSREKKERFSLILESASTNQTSMYLCASSFPAASSGDWYEQFFGPGTRLTVL.